This note documents a single T cell receptor (beta chain) sequence. Its antigen is as yet unknown. J lost 3 bases, V lost 4 bases, and 4 bases had no gene match. This CDR3 is 14 amino acids long. Germline V gives CDR1 KGHSH, CDR2 LQKENI. The data were taken from a study of STAT5B mutations in CD4+ large granular lymphocyte leukemia. Study results and caveats: The CD4+ versus CD8+ T-LGLL clonality difference may reflect limited sample size. Top patient clones used TRBV06 genes more often: 8/27 versus 2/35 in controls. About a quarter of private leukemic clonotypes occurred rarely in other patients' non-leukemic repertoires.

Generated by immunoSEQ multiplex PCR, the TCRdb table keeps only in-frame clones and is missing some. The sample lists 35,000 to 40,000 clones, roughly 85% occurring once. The sequence came from a human donor in good health. Sequencing was carried out using CD4+ T cells from blood buffy coats. V usage is TRBV18 and J usage is TRBJ2-7, with TRBD1 identical over 9 bases. The CDR3 bases are TGTGCCAGCTCACTGGGACAGGGCAGCTACGAGCAGTACTTC. Its protein product is CASSLGQGSYEQYF.